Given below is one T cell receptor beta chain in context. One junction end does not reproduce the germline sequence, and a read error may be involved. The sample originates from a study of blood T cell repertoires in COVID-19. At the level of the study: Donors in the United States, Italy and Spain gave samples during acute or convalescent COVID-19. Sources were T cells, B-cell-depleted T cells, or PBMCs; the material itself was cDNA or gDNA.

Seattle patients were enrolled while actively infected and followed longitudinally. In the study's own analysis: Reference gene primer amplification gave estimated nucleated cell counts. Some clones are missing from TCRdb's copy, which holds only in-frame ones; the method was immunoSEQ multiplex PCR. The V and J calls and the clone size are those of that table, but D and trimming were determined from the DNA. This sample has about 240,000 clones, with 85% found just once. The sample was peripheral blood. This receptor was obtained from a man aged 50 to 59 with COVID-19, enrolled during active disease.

The CDR3 reads CASNLQGAPAGELFF. The CDR3 DNA reads TGTGCCAGCAATTTACAGGGGGCACCTGCCGGGGAGCTGTTTTTT. This rearrangement joins TRBV27 to TRBJ2-2, with 9 bases fitting TRBD1. The length of the CDR3 is 15 residues. In germline, CDR1 is MNHEY, CDR2 SMNVEV (reference sequence).